The 29 T cell receptor beta chains given below trace back to one sample, sequenced in a study of T-cell memory formation after mild COVID-19. TCRdb re-analysed the 5' RACE reads in MiXCR, keeping a single row per CDR3 protein. The table records roughly 560,000 distinct CDR3 sequences, approximately 20% of them present only once. Material: PBMCs or a T cell subset sorted from them (not recorded which). These receptors were obtained from an adult woman who had mild COVID-19 (a few samples of this study predate the infection). Cell type and time point are not known.

This clonotype was found a few times. This chain uses TRBV12-3 or TRBV12-4 with TRBJ2-3; TRBD1 or TRBD2 may be the D gene (5 bases each). This CDR3 region has 15 residues. Trimming shortened V by 8 bases and J by 4 bases, and 19 bases separated the two germline ends. The CDR3 bases are TGTGCCAGCTTAAAATTGAGGGGTTCCCCAGATACGCAGTATTTT. Translating it yields CASLKLRGSPDTQYF.

The table lists this clonotype with many counts. J is TRBJ2-7 and V is TRBV2; possibly TRBD1 or TRBD2 for D (5 bases each). Germline CDR1 SNHLY, CDR2 FYNNEI. CDR3 size: 15 residues. The V gene lost 3 bases and the J gene lost 7 bases, with 19 bases spanning the gap. The chain's CDR3 is CASSDYGTPAWEQYF. The CDR3 DNA follows: TGTGCCAGCAGTGATTACGGGACGCCTGCCTGGGAGCAGTACTTC.

This clonotype was seen a few times. V is TRBV29-1 and J is TRBJ2-7; D remains unclear. The CDR3 length is 13 residues. CDR1 is SQVTM and CDR2 is ANQGSEA in the germline V gene. The V gene lost 6 bases and the J gene lost 1 base, with 13 bases spanning the gap. This chain's CDR3 is CSVSDRQSYEQYF. DNA of the CDR3: TGCAGCGTCAGCGACCGACAATCCTACGAGCAGTACTTC.

The chain has TRBV20-1 and TRBJ1-1; D unclear. The germline V gene has CDR1 DFQATT and CDR2 SNEGSKA (reference sequence). The ends were cut back, 4 bases at V and 4 bases at J, with 10 bases in the middle. This CDR3 is built from 12 residues. The CDR3, as DNA: TGCAGTGCTACGGCGAGTGGCACTGAAGCTTTCTTT. As protein: CSATASGTEAFF.

This clonotype was found a few times. The gene calls are TRBV5-1 and TRBJ2-5, with 8 bases identical to TRBD2. Germline V gene data show CDR1 as SGHRS and CDR2 as YFSETQ. Trimming at V came to 1 base and at J to 2 bases, leaving 7 bases not matched to a gene. The CDR3 spans 16 residues. CDR3: CASSLNGGAGQETQYF. CDR3 in DNA: TGCGCCAGCAGCTTGAACGGGGGGGCAGGTCAAGAGACCCAGTACTTC.

This clonotype was detected many times. The rearrangement joins TRBV12-3 or TRBV12-4 to TRBJ2-1; TRBD2 might be the D (6 bases). V was shortened by 0 bases and J by 6 bases, with 12 bases between the two germline ends. The length of the CDR3 is 15 residues. The CDR3 region is CASSLAAGPTNEQFF. Here the CDR3 DNA reads TGTGCCAGCAGTTTAGCTGCGGGACCAACCAATGAGCAGTTCTTC.

Here the CDR3 reads CASSWTGEGNQPQHF. DNA for the CDR3: TGCGCCAGCAGCTGGACAGGGGAAGGCAATCAGCCCCAGCATTTT. This chain uses TRBV5-1 with TRBJ1-5; 9 nucleotides agree with TRBD1. Germline V CDR1 and CDR2: SGHRS, YFSETQ. The J segment lost 2 bases and the V segment lost 3 bases, leaving 3 bases of the junction unmatched. The CDR3 sequence is 15 residues long.

This sequence joins TRBV6-5 and TRBJ2-7; maybe TRBD2 (6 bases). Trimming took off 2 bases at V and 2 bases at J, with 10 bases between the two ends. Germline CDR1 reads MNHEY; CDR2 reads SVGAGI. This CDR3 contains 14 residues. This CDR3 is CASSYKGLTYEQYF. CDR3 nucleotide sequence: TGTGCCAGCAGTTACAAGGGACTCACCTACGAGCAGTACTTC.

This clonotype was counted between two and nine times. This rearrangement joins TRBV29-1 to TRBJ1-6; 7 bases are shared with TRBD1. Looked up from germline, CDR1 is SQVTM and CDR2 is ANQGSEA. After removal of 6 bases from V and 7 bases from J, the junction contained 6 bases not matched to a gene. The CDR3 spans 13 residues. CDR3 loop: CSVRQGRNSPLHF. The CDR3 nucleotides are TGCAGCGTCAGACAGGGTAGGAATTCACCCCTCCACTTT.

J is TRBJ1-3 and V is TRBV7-9; no reliable D call. In germline, CDR1 is SEHNR, CDR2 FQNEAQ (reference sequence). This CDR3 spans 14 amino acids. V was clipped by 5 bases and J by 0 bases, with 8 bases between them. The DNA for the CDR3 is TGTGCCAGCAGCCGACCGCGCTCTGGAAACACCATATATTTT. Encoded protein: CASSRPRSGNTIYF.

This chain uses TRBV30 with TRBJ1-5, with 7 bases that match TRBD1. In germline, CDR1 is GTSNPN, CDR2 SVGIG (reference sequence). CDR3 length equals 16 residues. The ends lost 2 bases at V and 5 bases at J; junction bases unmatched: 12. In nucleotides, the CDR3 is TGTGCCTGGAGTTCGAGGAGACAGGGTTTGGATCAGCCCCAGCATTTT. It yields the protein CAWSSRRQGLDQPQHF.

The chain joins TRBV7-2 to TRBJ1-2; TRBD1 is a possible D gene (6 bases). Germline CDR1 is SGHTA and CDR2 is FQGNSA. This CDR3 region has 16 residues. Between the trimmed V and J ends, which lost 1 base and 5 bases, there was a span of 17 bases. The CDR3 region is CASSLVRRGTGYGYTF. The CDR3, as DNA: TGTGCCAGCAGCTTAGTTCGGAGGGGAACAGGGTATGGCTACACCTTC.

The rearrangement uses TRBV7-9 and TRBJ2-1, with 11 nucleotides matching TRBD2. The V gene's germline CDR1 is SEHNR and CDR2 FQNEAQ (reference sequence). Germline trimming cut 5 bases from V and 5 bases from J; bases unmatched to any gene: 2. This CDR3 comprises 14 residues. CDR3: CASSPSGGNNEQFF. DNA of the CDR3: TGTGCCAGCAGCCCTAGCGGGGGGAACAATGAGCAGTTCTTC.

There are a few counts of this clonotype. V and J are TRBV10-3 and TRBJ2-7, with TRBD1 matching 8 bases. The CDR3 sequence is 13 residues long. The V and J ends lost 5 bases and 3 bases, in that order; junction bases with no gene match: 3. Per germline, CDR1 ENHRY and CDR2 SYGVKD. This chain's CDR3 is CAISWTGNYEQYF. CDR3 sequence (DNA): TGTGCCATCAGTTGGACAGGGAACTACGAGCAGTACTTC.

The table lists this clonotype with a few counts. The V call is TRBV12-3 or TRBV12-4, the J call TRBJ2-4; D is possibly TRBD2 (5 bases). Trimming shortened V by 4 bases and J by 1 base, and 17 bases separated the two germline ends. This CDR3 region has 17 residues. CDR3 loop: CASSSPGGVWAKNIQYF. The CDR3 region has the DNA TGTGCCAGCAGTTCCCCAGGAGGAGTATGGGCCAAAAACATTCAGTACTTC.

The chain carries TRBV7-9 and TRBJ2-1; D is possibly TRBD1 (6 bases). CDR3 length: 13 residues. V shed 4 bases and J shed 9 bases, with 13 bases lying between them. The germline CDR1 and CDR2 sequences are SEHNR and FQNEAQ (reference sequence). Written as DNA, the CDR3 is TGTGCCAGCAGCTGGCAGGGGTCGGGTGAGCAGTTCTTC. This codes for CASSWQGSGEQFF.

The CDR3 region is CSVSRDEQYF. The CDR3 DNA is TGCAGTGTTAGTCGAGACGAGCAGTACTTC. The chain has TRBV20-1 and TRBJ2-7; D is undetermined. The CDR3 spans 10 residues. The V end lost 7 bases, the J end lost 5 bases, and 9 bases lay between the germline ends. Germline lookup yields CDR1 DFQATT and CDR2 SNEGSKA (reference sequence).

The sample holds a few counts of this clonotype. The gene calls are TRBV7-3 and TRBJ2-3, with no clear D. The CDR3 length is 13 residues. V was clipped by 5 bases and J by 6 bases, with 12 bases between them. Germline V gene lookup returns CDR1 SGHTA and CDR2 FQGTGA. This CDR3 reads CASSPRTSDTQYF. In DNA, the CDR3 is TGTGCCAGCAGCCCTCGAACTTCGGATACGCAGTATTTT.

The chain uses TRBV5-6 and TRBJ2-7; 8 bases are shared with TRBD1. In germline, CDR1 is SGHDT, CDR2 YYEEEE. This CDR3 region has 13 residues. The trim removed 2 bases at V and 5 bases at J, leaving 3 bases unmatched. The CDR3 is CASSLSGGDEQYF. The CDR3 nucleotides are TGTGCCAGCAGCTTATCAGGGGGCGACGAGCAGTACTTC.

This clonotype was observed a few times. This sequence joins TRBV15 and TRBJ2-5; D may be TRBD1 (6 bases). Trimming took off 1 base at V and 2 bases at J, with 8 bases between the two ends. The CDR3 extends over 14 amino acids. Germline V gene lookup returns CDR1 LNHNV and CDR2 YYDKDF (reference sequence). The CDR3 nucleotides read TGTGCCACCAGCAGAGGGACAGTACAAGAGACCCAGTACTTC. It yields the protein CATSRGTVQETQYF.

The chain combines TRBV12-3 or TRBV12-4 with TRBJ2-3; tentatively, D is TRBD1 (6 bases). This CDR3 spans 16 amino acids. Deletions cut 10 bases from V and 0 bases from J, with 20 bases between. The DNA for the CDR3 is TGTGCCACCCGCCTCGAGAGGGGGATTAGCACAGATACGCAGTATTTT. This codes for CATRLERGISTDTQYF.

The chain joins TRBV7-9 to TRBJ2-7, with D possibly being TRBD2 (6 bases). The CDR3 length is 14 residues. Germline-derived CDR1 and CDR2 are SEHNR and FQNEAQ (reference sequence). V gave up 1 base and J gave up 6 bases, with 13 bases separating them. The CDR3 nucleotides are TGTGCCAGCAGCTTAGTTTCGGGGGTAAGCGAGCAGTACTTC. As protein: CASSLVSGVSEQYF.

This clonotype was seen a few times. The V gene is TRBV13, the J gene TRBJ2-7; 8 bases fit TRBD1. CDR1 PRHDT and CDR2 FYEKMQ come from the germline V gene (reference sequence). The ends lost 5 bases at V and 8 bases at J; junction bases unmatched: 11. This CDR3 is built from 14 residues. The CDR3 here is CASSEPGQDTKQYF. For the CDR3, the DNA is TGTGCCAGCAGCGAGCCGGGACAGGACACGAAGCAGTACTTC.

This clonotype was recorded a few times. The chain links TRBV4-2 to TRBJ2-7, with 7 bases that match TRBD2. The V segment lost 0 bases and the J segment 7 bases; nucleotides outside the gene matches: 6. The germline CDR1 and CDR2 sequences are LGHNA and YNFKEQ. The CDR3 contains 14 residues. The CDR3 DNA reads TGTGCCAGCAGCCAAGATTGGGACGGGGGGGAGCAGTACTTC. Residues: CASSQDWDGGEQYF.

V and J are TRBV5-5 and TRBJ2-3; 11 bases align to TRBD2. The germline V gene encodes CDR1 SGHKS and CDR2 YYEKEE (reference sequence). The CDR3 extends over 16 amino acids. V was clipped by 4 bases and J by 8 bases; unmatched bases: 12. The CDR3 nucleotides are TGTGCCAGCAGCCAGGGGGGACTAGCGGCAGGGGCTACGCAGTATTTT. Its protein is CASSQGGLAAGATQYF.

This clonotype came up a few times. V gene TRBV5-1 combines with J gene TRBJ2-1; TRBD1 aligns across 7 bases. Germline loops: CDR1 SGHRS, CDR2 YFSETQ. The V and J ends lost 3 bases and 2 bases, in that order; junction bases with no gene match: 8. There are 16 residues in the CDR3. The CDR3 here is CASSSTGFGTYNEQFF. The CDR3 DNA sequence: TGCGCCAGCAGCTCGACAGGGTTTGGGACCTACAATGAGCAGTTCTTC.

The chain joins TRBV20-1 to TRBJ1-1; unclear D gene. Germline V gives CDR1 DFQATT, CDR2 SNEGSKA (reference sequence). The CDR3 runs to 13 residues. Trimming pared 5 bases from V and 1 base from J, leaving 11 bases between. CDR3 sequence (DNA): TGCAGTGCTTCCTCCGGTTCGAACACTGAAGCTTTCTTT. Protein product: CSASSGSNTEAFF.

This clonotype has a handful of counts. The J gene is TRBJ2-1, the V gene TRBV6-2 or TRBV6-3; no definite D call. The germline V gene has CDR1 MNHEY and CDR2 SVGEGT. The CDR3 sequence is 13 residues long. The ends were cut back, 2 bases at V and 7 bases at J, with 9 bases in the middle. The CDR3 spells CASSYVVVNEQFF. CDR3 coding DNA: TGTGCCAGCAGTTACGTCGTCGTAAATGAGCAGTTCTTC.

The chain is built from TRBV20-1 and TRBJ2-7; no definite D call. V dropped 2 bases and J dropped 5 bases, with 7 bases sitting between them. CDR3 size: 11 residues. Germline V gene sequence: CDR1 DFQATT, CDR2 SNEGSKA (reference sequence). CDR3 sequence reads: CSARLNDEQYF. CDR3 DNA sequence: TGCAGTGCTAGACTCAACGACGAGCAGTACTTC.